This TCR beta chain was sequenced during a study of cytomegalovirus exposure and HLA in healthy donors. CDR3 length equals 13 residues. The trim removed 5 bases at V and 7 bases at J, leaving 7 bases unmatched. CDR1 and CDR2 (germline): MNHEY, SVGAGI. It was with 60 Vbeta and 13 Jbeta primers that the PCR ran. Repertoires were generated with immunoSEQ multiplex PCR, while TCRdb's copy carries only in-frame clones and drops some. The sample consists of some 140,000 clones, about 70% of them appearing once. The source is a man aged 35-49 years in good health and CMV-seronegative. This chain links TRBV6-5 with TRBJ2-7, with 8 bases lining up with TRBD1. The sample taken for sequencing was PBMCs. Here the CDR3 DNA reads TGTGCCAGCAGTCCCACAGGGGGTTGGGAGCAGTACTTC. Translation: CASSPTGGWEQYF.